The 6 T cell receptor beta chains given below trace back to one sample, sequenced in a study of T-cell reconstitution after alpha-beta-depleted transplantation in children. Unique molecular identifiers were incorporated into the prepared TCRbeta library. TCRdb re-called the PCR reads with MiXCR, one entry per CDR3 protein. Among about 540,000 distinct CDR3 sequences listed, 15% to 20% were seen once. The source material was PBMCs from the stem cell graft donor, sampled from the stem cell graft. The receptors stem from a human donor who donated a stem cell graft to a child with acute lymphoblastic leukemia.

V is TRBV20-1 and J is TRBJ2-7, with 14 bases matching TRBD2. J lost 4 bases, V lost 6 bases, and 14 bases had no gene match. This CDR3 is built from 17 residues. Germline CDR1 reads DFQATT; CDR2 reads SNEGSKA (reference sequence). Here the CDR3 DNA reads TGCAGTGCGACACTTGACGGGACTAGCGGGAGTGGGTACGAGCAGTACTTC. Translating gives CSATLDGTSGSGYEQYF.

CDR3: CASSSSTGNSGANVLTF. The CDR3 DNA sequence: TGTGCCAGCAGCTCTTCGACAGGGAACTCTGGGGCCAACGTCCTGACTTTC. The rearrangement joins TRBV7-9 to TRBJ2-6; 7 bases line up with TRBD1. The CDR3 consists of 17 residues. The germline V gene encodes CDR1 SEHNR and CDR2 FQNEAQ (reference sequence). J lost 0 bases, V lost 4 bases, and 6 bases had no gene match.

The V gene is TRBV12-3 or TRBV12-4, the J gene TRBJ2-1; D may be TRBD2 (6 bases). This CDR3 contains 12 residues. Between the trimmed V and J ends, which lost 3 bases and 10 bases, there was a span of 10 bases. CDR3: CASSFSGEEQFF. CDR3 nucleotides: TGTGCCAGCAGTTTCTCGGGAGAGGAGCAGTTCTTC.

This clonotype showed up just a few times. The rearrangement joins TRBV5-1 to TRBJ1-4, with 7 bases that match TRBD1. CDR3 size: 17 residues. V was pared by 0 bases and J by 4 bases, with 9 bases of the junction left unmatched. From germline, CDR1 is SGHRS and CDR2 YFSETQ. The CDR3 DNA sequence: TGCGCCAGCAGCTTGGTGGGGGGGACAGACCTTAATGAAAAACTGTTTTTT. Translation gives CASSLVGGTDLNEKLFF.

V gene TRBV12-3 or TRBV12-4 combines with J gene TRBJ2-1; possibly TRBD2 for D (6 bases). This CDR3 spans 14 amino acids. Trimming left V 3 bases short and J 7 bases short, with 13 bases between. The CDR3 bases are TGTGCCAGCAGTTTTGGGGGGAGGAATAATGAGCAGTTCTTC. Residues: CASSFGGRNNEQFF.

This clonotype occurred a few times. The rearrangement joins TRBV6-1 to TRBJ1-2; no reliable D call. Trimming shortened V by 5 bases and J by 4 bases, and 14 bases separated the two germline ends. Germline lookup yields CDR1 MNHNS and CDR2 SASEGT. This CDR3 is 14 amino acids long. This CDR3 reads CASSRTTAIYGYTF. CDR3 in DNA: TGTGCCAGCAGTCGTACGACCGCTATCTATGGCTACACCTTC.